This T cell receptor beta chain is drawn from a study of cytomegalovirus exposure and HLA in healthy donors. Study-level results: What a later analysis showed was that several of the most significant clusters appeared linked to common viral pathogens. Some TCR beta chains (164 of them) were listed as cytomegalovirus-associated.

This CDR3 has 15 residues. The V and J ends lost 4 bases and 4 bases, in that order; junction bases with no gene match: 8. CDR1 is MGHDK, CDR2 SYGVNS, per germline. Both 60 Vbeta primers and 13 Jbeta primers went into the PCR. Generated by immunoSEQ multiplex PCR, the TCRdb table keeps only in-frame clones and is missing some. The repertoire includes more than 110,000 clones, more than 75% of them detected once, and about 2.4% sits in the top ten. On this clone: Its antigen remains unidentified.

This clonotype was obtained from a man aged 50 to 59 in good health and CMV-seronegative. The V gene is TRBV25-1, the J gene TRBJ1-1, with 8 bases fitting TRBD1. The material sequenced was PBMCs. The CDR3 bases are TGTGCCAGCAGTGCAGAGACAGGGGCTGTCACTGAAGCTTTCTTT. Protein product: CASSAETGAVTEAFF.